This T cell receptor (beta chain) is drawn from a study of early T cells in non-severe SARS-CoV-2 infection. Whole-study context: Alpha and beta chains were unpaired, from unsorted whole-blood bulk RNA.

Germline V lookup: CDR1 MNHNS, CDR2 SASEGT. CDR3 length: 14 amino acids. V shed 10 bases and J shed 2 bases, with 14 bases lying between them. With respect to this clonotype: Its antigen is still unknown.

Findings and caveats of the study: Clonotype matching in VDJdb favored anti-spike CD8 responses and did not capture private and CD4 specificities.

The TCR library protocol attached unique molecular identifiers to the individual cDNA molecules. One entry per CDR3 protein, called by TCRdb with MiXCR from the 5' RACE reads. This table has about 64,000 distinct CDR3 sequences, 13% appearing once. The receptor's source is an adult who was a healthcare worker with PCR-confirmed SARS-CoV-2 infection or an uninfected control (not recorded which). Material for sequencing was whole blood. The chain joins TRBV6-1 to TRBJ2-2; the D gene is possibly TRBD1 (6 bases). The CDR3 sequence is CATTDRINTGELFF. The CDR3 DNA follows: TGTGCCACCACTGACAGGATAAACACCGGGGAGCTGTTTTTT.